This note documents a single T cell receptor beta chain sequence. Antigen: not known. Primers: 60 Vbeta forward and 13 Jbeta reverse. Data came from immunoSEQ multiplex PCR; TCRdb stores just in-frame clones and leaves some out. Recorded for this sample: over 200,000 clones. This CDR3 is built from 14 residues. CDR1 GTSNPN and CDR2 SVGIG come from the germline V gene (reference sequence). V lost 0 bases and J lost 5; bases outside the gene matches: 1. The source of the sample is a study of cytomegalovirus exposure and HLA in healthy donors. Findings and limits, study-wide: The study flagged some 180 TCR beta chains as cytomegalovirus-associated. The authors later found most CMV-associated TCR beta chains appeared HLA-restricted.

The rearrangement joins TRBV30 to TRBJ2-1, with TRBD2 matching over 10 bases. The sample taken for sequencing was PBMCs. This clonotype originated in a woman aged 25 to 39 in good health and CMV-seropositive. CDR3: CAWSVLAGNNEQFF. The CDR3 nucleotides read TGTGCCTGGAGTGTACTAGCGGGAAACAATGAGCAGTTCTTC.